This T cell receptor beta chain comes out of a study of blood T cell repertoires in COVID-19. V dropped 6 bases and J dropped 11 bases, with 19 bases sitting between them. CDR3 length: 13 amino acids. Germline V gives CDR1 LNHDA, CDR2 SQIVND (reference sequence). Sequencing used immunoSEQ multiplex PCR; TCRdb keeps in-frame clones, though not all of them. The top ten clones hold approximately 9% of a sample with about 73,000 clones, approximately 89% of them seen once. The specimen sequenced was peripheral blood. This chain uses TRBV19 with TRBJ1-1, with D possibly being TRBD1 (6 bases). The receptor was derived from a man older than 75 with acute or convalescent COVID-19. CDR3 coding DNA: TGTGCCAGTAGGGAACAGGGTTTGGGATCGGCTTTCTTT. The encoded protein is CASREQGLGSAFF.